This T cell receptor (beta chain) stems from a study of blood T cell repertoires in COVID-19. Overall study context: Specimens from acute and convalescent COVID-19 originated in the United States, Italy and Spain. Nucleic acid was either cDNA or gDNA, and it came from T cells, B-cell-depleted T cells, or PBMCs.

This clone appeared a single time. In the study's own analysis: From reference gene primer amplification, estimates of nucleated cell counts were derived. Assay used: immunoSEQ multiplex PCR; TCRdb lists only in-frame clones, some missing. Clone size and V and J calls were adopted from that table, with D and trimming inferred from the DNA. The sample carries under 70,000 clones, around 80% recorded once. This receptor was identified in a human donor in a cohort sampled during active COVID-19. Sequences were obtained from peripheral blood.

The CDR3 nucleotides read TGTGCCAGTAGAGGTCCAGGGGCGGTAACTAATGAAAAACTGTTTTTT. This codes for CASRGPGAVTNEKLFF. This sequence joins TRBV19 and TRBJ1-4; perhaps TRBD1 as D (6 bases). Germline CDR1 is LNHDA and CDR2 is SQIVND (reference sequence). The CDR3 is made up of 16 amino acids. The V end was cut by 6 bases, the J end by 1 base, with 15 bases between. Using reference TRBV19 and TRBJ1-4 for the parts outside the CDR3, the full variable domain is DGGITQSPKYLFRKEGQNVTLSCEQNLNHDAMYWYRQDPGQGLRLIYYSQIVNDFQKGDIAEGYSVSREKKESFPLTVTSAQKNPTAFYLCASRGPGAVTNEKLFFGSGTQLSVL.